A single sample gave rise to the 31 T cell receptor beta chains below, sequenced in a study of T cell clonality in common variable immunodeficiency. Their antigens remain unidentified. General observations from the study: In common variable immunodeficiency, TCR beta chains reportedly carried fewer deletions and N-nucleotide insertions.

Sequenced by immunoSEQ multiplex PCR; TCRdb stores in-frame clones only, minus some. The sample contains fewer than 8,000 clones, none of them singletons. Material: peripheral blood mononuclear cells. The source is a human donor with common variable immunodeficiency.

This clone has a count of ten or more. The read falls 3 residues short of the CDR3 end, and the missing part is taken from the germline J gene. The chain couples TRBV19 to TRBJ2-6; 7 bases agree with TRBD2. Unmatched junction bases numbered 1, after V lost 7 bases and J lost 1 base. Germline CDR1 is LNHDA and CDR2 is SQIVND (reference sequence). The CDR3 covers 14 residues. CDR3 protein: CASTGGSGANVLTF. The DNA read from the CDR3 is TGTGCCAGTACGGGGGGATCTGGGGCCAACGTC.

This clone was counted between two and nine times. The read terminates 3 residues before the CDR3 end, so the remaining end is supplied by the germline J gene. The V gene is TRBV5-4, the J gene TRBJ2-1; D perhaps matches TRBD2 (5 bases). V lost 4 bases to trimming and J lost 2 bases, with 13 bases between them. The CDR3 contains 15 residues. CDR1 is SGHNT and CDR2 is YYREEE in the germline V gene (reference sequence). The covered CDR3 bases are TGTGCCAGCAGCCCACCCGCGGGTACCTACAATGAG. It specifies CASSPPAGTYNE. The whole CDR3 is CASSPPAGTYNEQFF.

CDR3 sequence reads: CASSLEVVTDTQYF. The sequenced part of the CDR3 DNA is TGTGCCAGCAGCTTAGAGGTGGTCACAGATACG. V is TRBV7-2 and J is TRBJ2-3; no definite D call. The sequence runs out 3 residues before the end of the CDR3; the remainder is reconstructed from the germline J gene. V was clipped by 1 base and J by 2 bases, with 7 bases between them. This CDR3 has 14 residues. The germline V gene encodes CDR1 SGHTA and CDR2 FQGNSA.

This clone has at least ten counts. From the germline J gene comes the end of the CDR3, since the read stops 3 residues before it. The rearrangement joins TRBV11-3 to TRBJ2-7; D is ambiguous. CDR1 is SGHNT and CDR2 is YENEEA in the germline V gene. This CDR3 spans 15 amino acids. V was shortened by 4 bases and J by 3 bases, with 16 bases between the two germline ends. The CDR3 bases that were read are TGTGCCAGCAGCTCGGCGTCCACGGGTCTCTACGAG. Translated: CASSSASTGLYE. From start to end, the CDR3 is CASSSASTGLYEQYF.

This clone occurred many times. Read data end 3 residues before the CDR3 end; the end is taken from the germline J gene. This chain links TRBV7-8 with TRBJ1-5; no reliable D call. V lost 5 bases to trimming and J lost 0 bases, with 11 bases between them. The CDR3 has 15 amino acids. Germline values: CDR1 SGHVS, CDR2 FQNEAQ. The CDR3 DNA, read in part, is TGTGCCAGCAGCAGTTTCACAGATAGCAATCAGCCC. Protein: CASSSFTDSNQP. The full CDR3 protein is CASSSFTDSNQPQHF.

This clone was detected many times. The read stops 3 residues short of the end of the CDR3; the missing end is completed from the germline J gene. The chain carries TRBV12-3 or TRBV12-4 and TRBJ2-7, with 7 bases matching TRBD2. The CDR3 has 13 amino acids. J gave up 6 bases and V 6 bases, and 8 bases lay outside the gene matches. CDR3 loop: CASRSGASGEQYF. The sequenced part of the CDR3 DNA is TGTGCCAGCAGGAGCGGGGCGAGCGGCGAG.

Remarks on this clone: The observed sequence ends 3 residues before the CDR3 terminus, with the missing tail filled in from the germline J gene. The chain is built from TRBV5-6 and TRBJ2-1; 11 bases fit TRBD2. The CDR3 spans 15 residues. Germline trimming cut 4 bases from V and 5 bases from J; bases unmatched to any gene: 5. Germline V lookup: CDR1 SGHDT, CDR2 YYEEEE. The sequenced part of the CDR3 DNA is TGTGCCAGCAGCCTACTAGCGGGAGCTAACAATGAG. The encoded protein is CASSLLAGANNE. The whole CDR3 sequence is CASSLLAGANNEQFF.

This clone occurred many times. Read data end 3 residues before the CDR3 end; the end is taken from the germline J gene. The chain uses TRBV4-1 and TRBJ2-3; D is possibly TRBD2 (5 bases). Looked up from germline, CDR1 is MGHRA and CDR2 is YSYEKL. CDR3 length: 16 amino acids. The V end was cut by 5 bases, the J end by 2 bases, with 17 bases between. The CDR3 bases that were read are TGCGCCAGCAGCTTGGCCGGGGTCCTCCACACAGATACG. Encoded protein: CASSLAGVLHTDT. The full-length CDR3 reads as CASSLAGVLHTDTQYF.

Many counts were recorded for this clone. CDR3: CASSPPPLAGVFFTNTGELFF. Partial CDR3 DNA: TGTGCCAGCAGCCCACCCCCTCTAGCGGGAGTGTTCTTTACGAACACCGGGGAG. The chain recombines TRBV4-2 with TRBJ2-2, with 10 bases lining up with TRBD2. The CDR3 is cut off 3 residues early in the read; its end comes from the germline J gene. Germline CDR1 LGHNA, CDR2 YNFKEQ. The CDR3 runs 21 residues. The junction had 17 bases not matched to a gene; V was cut back by 4 bases and J by 0 bases.

Ten or more counts support this clone. The read stops 3 residues short of the end of the CDR3; the missing end is completed from the germline J gene. The genes are TRBV6-1 and TRBJ2-6; TRBD1 might be the D (6 bases). Germline CDR1 and CDR2: MNHNS and SASEGT. The V end was cut by 4 bases, the J end by 2 bases, with 9 bases between. The CDR3 is 15 amino acids. The DNA read from the CDR3 is TGTGCCAGCAGTGCAACAGGGACTGGGGCCAACGTC. Amino acid sequence: CASSATGTGANV. The whole CDR3 is CASSATGTGANVLTF.

This clone was seen a handful of times. The CDR3 is cut off 3 residues early in the read; its end comes from the germline J gene. The chain employs TRBV7-9 and TRBJ2-7, with no clear D. Trimming took off 1 base at V and 2 bases at J, with 12 bases between the two ends. Germline V gene sequence: CDR1 SEHNR, CDR2 FQNEAQ (reference sequence). The CDR3 sequence is 15 residues long. CDR3 bases read: TGTGCCAGCAGCTTAGAAAGGGTCCCCCCCTACGAG. Its protein product is CASSLERVPPYE. The whole CDR3 protein is CASSLERVPPYEQYF.

By share, this clone ranks as medium-sized. The CDR3 goes on 3 residues after the read ends, and that part is filled in from the germline J gene. The V and J genes are TRBV5-1 and TRBJ1-1; tentatively, D is TRBD1 (5 bases). The CDR3 contains 14 residues. Germline V gene lookup returns CDR1 SGHRS and CDR2 YFSETQ. The V end lost 3 bases, the J end lost 6 bases, and 15 bases lay between the germline ends. The CDR3 DNA, read in part, is TGCGCCAGCAGCTCAGACCTAGGGGAGGCTGAA. It translates to CASSSDLGEAE. The whole CDR3 reads CASSSDLGEAEAFF.

As for this clone: The CDR3 is cut off 3 residues early in the read; its end comes from the germline J gene. The gene calls are TRBV19 and TRBJ2-7; TRBD2 aligns across 9 bases. V lost 7 bases, J lost 3 bases, and 7 bases stayed unmatched. The CDR3 has 14 residues. CDR1 is LNHDA and CDR2 is SQIVND in the germline V gene (reference sequence). CDR3 region: CASTLSGSSYEQYF. The CDR3 DNA, read in part, is TGTGCCAGTACTCTTAGCGGGAGCAGCTACGAG. The variable domain in full, completed from reference TRBV19 and TRBJ2-7, reads DGGITQSPKYLFRKEGQNVTLSCEQNLNHDAMYWYRQDPGQGLRLIYYSQIVNDFQKGDIAEGYSVSREKKESFPLTVTSAQKNPTAFYLCASTLSGSSYEQYFGPGTRLTVT.

This clone counts as hyperexpanded. The missing CDR3 end, 3 residues past where the read stops, is filled in from the germline J gene. The chain has TRBV11-2 and TRBJ1-5; a possible D gene is TRBD1 (5 bases). Germline CDR1 and CDR2: SGHAT and FQNNGV. This CDR3 has 15 residues. The V gene lost 6 bases and the J gene lost 7 bases, with 19 bases spanning the gap. The CDR3 reads CASSLHGGGRQPQHF. The sequenced CDR3 bases are TGTGCCAGCAGTCTCCACGGGGGGGGTCGGCAGCCC.

Worth noting for this clone: With the read ending 3 residues before the CDR3 end, the germline J gene is used to fill in that end. V is TRBV7-9 and J is TRBJ2-7, with TRBD1 identical over 8 bases. The CDR3 runs to 14 residues. After removal of 5 bases from V and 2 bases from J, the junction contained 5 bases not matched to a gene. Germline V gives CDR1 SEHNR, CDR2 FQNEAQ (reference sequence). Here the CDR3 reads CASSRGQVAYEQYF. The CDR3 DNA, read in part, is TGTGCCAGCAGCCGGGGACAGGTAGCCTACGAG. The full variable domain, in which reference TRBV7-9 and TRBJ2-7 provide the parts outside the CDR3, is DTGVSQNPRHKITKRGQNVTFRCDPISEHNRLYWYRQTLGQGPEFLTYFQNEAQLEKSRLLSDRFSAERPKGSFSTLEIQRTEQGDSAMYLCASSRGQVAYEQYFGPGTRLTVT.

A word on this clone: Coverage ceases 3 residues before the CDR3 finishes, and the germline J gene fills in the end. This chain joins TRBV7-2 and TRBJ2-7; TRBD1 matches 7 bases. The CDR3 is 15 residues long. The germline CDR1 and CDR2 sequences are SGHTA and FQGNSA. V lost 1 base to trimming and J lost 0 bases; unmatched junction nucleotides: 3. Here the CDR3 reads CASSLVNRGSYEQYF. CDR3 bases read: TGTGCCAGCAGCTTAGTAAACAGGGGCTCCTACGAG. Using reference TRBV7-2 and TRBJ2-7 for the parts outside the CDR3, the full variable domain is GAGVSQSPSNKVTEKGKDVELRCDPISGHTALYWYRQSLGQGLEFLIYFQGNSAPDKSGLPSDRFSAERTGGSVSTLTIQRTQQEDSAVYLCASSLVNRGSYEQYFGPGTRLTVT.

This clone showed up many times. With the read ending 3 residues before the CDR3 end, the germline J gene is used to fill in that end. The chain joins TRBV5-1 to TRBJ2-3, with 8 bases identical to TRBD1. Germline CDR1 reads SGHRS; CDR2 reads YFSETQ. The V and J ends lost 4 bases and 3 bases, in that order; junction bases with no gene match: 7. The CDR3 spans 15 residues. The chain's CDR3 is CASSGGQGITDTQYF. The CDR3 bases that were read are TGCGCCAGCAGCGGCGGACAGGGTATAACAGATACG.

Worth noting for this clone: The sequence runs out 3 residues before the end of the CDR3; the remainder is reconstructed from the germline J gene. The chain is built from TRBV11-1 and TRBJ2-5; D gene uncertain. CDR1 SGHAT and CDR2 FQDESV come from the germline V gene (reference sequence). The CDR3 is 13 amino acids. Trimming left V 5 bases short and J 0 bases short, with 7 bases between. CDR3 region: CASSLIYQETQYF. The CDR3 bases that were read are TGTGCCAGCAGCCTAATATACCAAGAGACC.

In the case of this clone: Read coverage stops 3 residues before the CDR3 terminus; the germline J gene supplies the remainder. V and J are TRBV18 and TRBJ2-2; D unclear. Deletions cut 6 bases from V and 3 bases from J, with 8 bases between. The V gene's germline CDR1 is KGHSH and CDR2 LQKENI. There are 13 residues in the CDR3. The CDR3 DNA, read in part, is TGTGCCAGCTCCCCCACGGACACCGGGGAG. The encoded protein is CASSPTDTGE. The full CDR3 protein reads CASSPTDTGELFF.

The sequenced part of the CDR3 DNA is TGTGCCATCCACAGGGGGCTCAACTATGGC. The encoded protein is CAIHRGLNYG. The whole CDR3 protein reads CAIHRGLNYGYTF. The chain recombines TRBV30 with TRBJ1-2; 9 bases match TRBD1. The read finishes 3 residues shy of the CDR3 end, and the germline J gene is used to complete it. This CDR3 spans 13 amino acids. Germline CDR1 GTSNPN, CDR2 SVGIG (reference sequence). With 8 bases clipped from V and 2 bases from J, the junction kept 6 bases outside the gene matches.

This clone came up many times. The sequenced fragment ends 3 residues before the CDR3 boundary, so the rest is inferred from the germline J gene. The gene calls are TRBV5-1 and TRBJ2-2; 7 bases are a match to TRBD1. The V gene's germline CDR1 is SGHRS and CDR2 YFSETQ. The V and J ends lost 2 bases and 3 bases, in that order; junction bases with no gene match: 7. This CDR3 contains 16 residues. Partial CDR3 DNA: TGCGCCAGCAGCTTACAGGGGACAGCGGACACCGGGGAG. It codes for CASSLQGTADTGE. The CDR3 as a whole reads CASSLQGTADTGELFF.

Concerning this clone: The observed sequence ends 3 residues before the CDR3 terminus, with the missing tail filled in from the germline J gene. The chain uses TRBV2 and TRBJ2-3, with 10 bases fitting TRBD2. Germline CDR1 and CDR2: SNHLY and FYNNEI. With V trimmed by 8 bases and J by 5 bases, 7 bases remained unmatched. The CDR3 is made up of 14 amino acids. The CDR3 is CASPASGSGDTQYF. The CDR3 DNA, read in part, is TGTGCCAGCCCCGCTAGCGGGAGTGGAGATACG.

This clone came up many times. The read stops 3 residues short of the end of the CDR3; the missing end is completed from the germline J gene. This chain uses TRBV5-4 with TRBJ2-5, with 7 positions matching TRBD2. V lost 1 base to trimming and J lost 2 bases; unmatched junction nucleotides: 5. The CDR3 contains 15 residues. Germline-derived CDR1 and CDR2 are SGHNT and YYREEE (reference sequence). The CDR3 is CASSLSLALQETQYF. Partial CDR3 DNA: TGTGCCAGCAGCTTGTCACTAGCGCTTCAAGAGACC.

Note on this clone: The CDR3 is cut off 3 residues early in the read; its end comes from the germline J gene. The rearrangement uses TRBV5-6 and TRBJ2-7; D not certain. CDR3 length: 14 residues. Germline CDR1 reads SGHDT; CDR2 reads YYEEEE. V was shortened by 2 bases and J by 2 bases, with 11 bases between the two germline ends. This CDR3 is CASSFPAETYEQYF. The sequenced part of the CDR3 DNA is TGTGCCAGCAGCTTCCCTGCAGAAACCTACGAG. The whole variable domain, remainder taken from reference TRBV5-6 and TRBJ2-7, is DAGVTQSPTHLIKTRGQQVTLRCSPKSGHDTVSWYQQALGQGPQFIFQYYEEEERQRGNFPDRFSGHQFPNYSSELNVNALLLGDSALYLCASSFPAETYEQYFGPGTRLTVT.

This clone was seen more than once but under ten times. The read terminates 3 residues before the CDR3 end, so the remaining end is supplied by the germline J gene. The gene calls are TRBV7-3 and TRBJ2-7; D is ambiguous. CDR1 SGHTA and CDR2 FQGTGA come from the germline V gene. The V and J ends lost 2 bases and 6 bases respectively, with 8 bases between them. This CDR3 comprises 12 residues. The sequenced part of the CDR3 DNA is TGTGCCAGCAGCTTAGAAGGGTCCGAG. It specifies CASSLEGSE. The entire CDR3 protein reads CASSLEGSEQYF.

This clone was recorded many times. The read ends 3 residues shy of where the CDR3 ends; the end is completed using the germline J gene. This sequence joins TRBV7-6 and TRBJ2-1; 13 bases map to TRBD2. This CDR3 spans 17 amino acids. Germline trimming cut 4 bases from V and 7 bases from J; bases unmatched to any gene: 10. Germline CDR1 and CDR2: SGHVS and FNYEAQ. CDR3 DNA (partial): TGTGCCAGCAGCTATAACACCGGGACTAGCGGGAAAAATGAG. This encodes CASSYNTGTSGKNE. The full-length CDR3 reads as CASSYNTGTSGKNEQFF.

This clone turned up a few times. The DNA ends 3 residues before the CDR3 does, and the rest of the CDR3 is filled in from the germline J gene. V gene TRBV7-2 combines with J gene TRBJ2-5, with 11 positions matching TRBD2. The CDR3 has 15 residues. J gave up 7 bases and V 4 bases, and 8 bases lay outside the gene matches. Germline CDR1 and CDR2: SGHTA and FQGNSA. CDR3 region: CASSSLLAGEGTQYF. The CDR3 bases that were read are TGTGCCAGCAGCTCTCTACTAGCGGGAGAAGGGACC.

The sample holds a few counts of this clone. The observed sequence ends 3 residues before the CDR3 terminus, with the missing tail filled in from the germline J gene. This sequence joins TRBV2 and TRBJ2-3; 10 positions match TRBD1. From germline, CDR1 is SNHLY and CDR2 FYNNEI. The CDR3 is 15 amino acids. Trimming at V came to 8 bases and at J to 5 bases, leaving 10 bases not matched to a gene. The CDR3 bases that were read are TGTGCCAGCGAGTTCCCGGGACAGGGGAAAGATACG. This codes for CASEFPGQGKDT. From start to end, the CDR3 is CASEFPGQGKDTQYF.

This clone has at least ten counts. The read terminates 3 residues ahead of where the CDR3 ends, so the germline J gene completes it. V gene TRBV7-9 combines with J gene TRBJ2-2; TRBD2 might be the D (5 bases). CDR1 and CDR2 from the germline V gene are SEHNR and FQNEAQ (reference sequence). The CDR3 covers 15 residues. Deletions cut 2 bases from V and 5 bases from J, with 12 bases between. CDR3 sequence reads: CASSLWTSETGELFF. Partial CDR3 DNA: TGTGCCAGCAGCTTATGGACTTCTGAAACCGGGGAG.

This clone was seen repeatedly, ten times or more. The CDR3 end lies 3 residues beyond the end of the read and is filled in from the germline J gene. The chain combines TRBV28 with TRBJ2-1; TRBD1 is a possible D gene (6 bases). The V end was cut by 5 bases, the J end by 7 bases, with 24 bases between. The CDR3 runs to 17 residues. Per germline, CDR1 MDHEN and CDR2 SYDVKM. The CDR3 protein is CASSGRTGTKRWNEQFF. The CDR3 bases that were read are TGTGCCAGCAGTGGGAGAACCGGGACAAAGAGGTGGAATGAG.

This clone has more than one count but fewer than ten. The read falls 3 residues short of the CDR3 end, and the missing part is taken from the germline J gene. The rearrangement uses TRBV7-9 and TRBJ1-2; tentatively, D is TRBD1 (6 bases). The CDR3 totals 14 residues. The germline CDR1 and CDR2 sequences are SEHNR and FQNEAQ (reference sequence). CDR3 DNA (partial): TGTGCCAGCAGCTTTTCAGGGGCGTCCGGGGGC. Its translation: CASSFSGASGG. The full CDR3 protein is CASSFSGASGGYTF.